The sequence of this T cell receptor (beta chain) was determined in a study of CD8 T cells in Susac syndrome. Germline-derived CDR1 and CDR2 are MDHEN and SYDVKM. V lost 3 bases and J lost 1; bases outside the gene matches: 5. This CDR3 contains 15 residues. When the RNA was reverse transcribed, random hexamers were used with an input of roughly 0.45 to 1 ug. The immunoSEQ assay covered 54 Vbeta and 13 Jbeta segments for CDR3. Each CDR3 protein gets one entry after TCRdb re-called the immunoSEQ multiplex PCR reads with MiXCR. The sample carries 71,000 or so distinct CDR3 sequences, 96% recorded once. TCR beta from blood CD8+ and CD4+ T cells was sequenced. Negative isolation yielded CD8+ and CD4+ T cells; FACS enriched TEMRA cells.

The J gene is TRBJ2-7, the V gene TRBV28, with 8 nucleotides matching TRBD2. The material sequenced was CD4+ T cells from PBMCs. The TCR sequence derives from a human donor with multiple sclerosis. CDR3 nucleotide sequence: TGTGCCAGCAGTTTGAGTAGCGGGGCTTCCTACGAGCAGTACTTC. Its protein product is CASSLSSGASYEQYF.